These 5 T cell receptor beta chains came from one sample sequenced in a study of cytomegalovirus exposure and HLA in healthy donors. TCRdb's copy holds only in-frame clones and misses some; the assay was immunoSEQ multiplex PCR. The table has about 160,000 clones, approximately 96% seen once. Material for sequencing was PBMCs. Source of these receptors: a woman aged 18-30 years in good health and CMV-seronegative.

V and J are TRBV13 and TRBJ2-2; TRBD1 aligns across 8 bases. Looked up from germline, CDR1 is PRHDT and CDR2 is FYEKMQ (reference sequence). The CDR3 length is 14 residues. V lost 5 bases and J lost 5; bases outside the gene matches: 4. CDR3 DNA sequence: TGTGCCAGCAGCCCGACAGGGGAGACCGGGGAGCTGTTTTTT. Translation: CASSPTGETGELFF.

The chain carries TRBV6-5 and TRBJ1-2, with D possibly being TRBD1 (6 bases). V dropped 0 bases and J dropped 3 bases, with 11 bases sitting between them. CDR1 and CDR2 from the germline V gene are MNHEY and SVGAGI. The CDR3 loop spans 15 amino acids. The chain's CDR3 is CASSYSRDIYYGYTF. The DNA of the CDR3 is TGTGCCAGCAGTTACTCGAGGGACATCTACTATGGCTACACCTTC.

The V and J genes are TRBV21-1 and TRBJ1-5; the table's D call of TRBD1 was not tested on the DNA. TRBV21-1 is a recognized pseudogene. The CDR3 length is 20 residues. The CDR3, as DNA: TGTGCCAGCAGCCCCCAAAGGGGTCAGGGGGGCCCTTATAGCAATCAGCCCCAGCATTTT. This sequence encodes CASSPQRGQGGPYSNQPQHF.

The chain recombines TRBV7-6 with TRBJ2-7; 13 nucleotides agree with TRBD2. The CDR3 runs 16 residues. Losses at the gene ends were 5 bases for V and 3 bases for J; bases not matched to a gene: 7. CDR1 and CDR2 from the germline V gene are SGHVS and FNYEAQ. CDR3 in amino acids: CASSAGTSGEIYEQYF. The CDR3 bases are TGTGCCAGCAGCGCTGGGACTAGCGGGGAGATCTACGAGCAGTACTTC.

V and J are TRBV27 and TRBJ2-7; TRBD1 matches at 11 bases. Germline V gene data show CDR1 as MNHEY and CDR2 as SMNVEV (reference sequence). This CDR3 is built from 13 residues. After removal of 10 bases from V and 2 bases from J, the junction contained 4 bases not matched to a gene. CDR3 amino acids: CATADRGPYEQYF. The CDR3 coding sequence is TGTGCCACCGCGGACAGGGGGCCCTACGAGCAGTACTTC.